The next 5 T cell receptor beta chains were all read from a single sample in a study of cytomegalovirus exposure and HLA in healthy donors. The PCR contained 60 Vbeta and 13 Jbeta primers. Sequencing used immunoSEQ multiplex PCR; TCRdb keeps in-frame clones, though not all of them. The data contain about 120,000 clones, roughly a tenth of them seen just once; the ten biggest clones take up about 3%. Sequencing was carried out using PBMCs. The receptor set was obtained from a man younger than 45 in good health and CMV-seronegative.

V is TRBV7-2 and J is TRBJ2-1; 7 nucleotides line up with TRBD1. The CDR3 is made up of 14 amino acids. V lost 8 bases to trimming and J lost 4 bases; unmatched junction nucleotides: 8. Germline CDR1 is SGHTA and CDR2 is FQGNSA. DNA for the CDR3: TGTGCCAGCGGATCGACAGGGCGGTACAATGAGCAGTTCTTC. Translating it yields CASGSTGRYNEQFF.

This clone was seen only a few times. V usage is TRBV2 and J usage is TRBJ2-3; 8 bases map to TRBD1. This CDR3 contains 14 residues. V was clipped by 10 bases and J by 0 bases; unmatched bases: 6. In germline, CDR1 is SNHLY, CDR2 FYNNEI. The CDR3 DNA reads TGTGCCACGTCAGGGGGCCCCAGCACAGATACGCAGTATTTT. It yields the protein CATSGGPSTDTQYF. Filled out from reference TRBV2 and TRBJ2-3, the complete variable domain reads EPEVTQTPSHQVTQMGQEVILRCVPISNHLYFYWYRQILGQKVEFLVSFYNNEISEKSEIFDDQFSVERPDGSNFTLKIRSTKLEDSAMYFCATSGGPSTDTQYFGPGTRLTVL.

This clone came up a few times. The V call is TRBV6-5, the J call TRBJ1-1; 12 bases are shared with TRBD1. V lost 6 bases and J lost 6; bases outside the gene matches: 2. Germline values: CDR1 MNHEY, CDR2 SVGAGI. CDR3 length: 13 residues. The CDR3 spells CASRGQGASEAFF. The CDR3 region has the DNA TGTGCCAGCAGGGGACAGGGGGCATCTGAAGCTTTCTTT.

This chain's CDR3 is CASSNQGSETQYF. The CDR3 nucleotides are TGTGCCAGTTCCAACCAGGGGAGTGAGACCCAGTACTTC. This rearrangement joins TRBV19 to TRBJ2-5; TRBD1 might be the D (6 bases). Per germline, CDR1 LNHDA and CDR2 SQIVND (reference sequence). The V gene lost 8 bases and the J gene lost 5 bases, with 15 bases spanning the gap. CDR3 length: 13 residues.

The chain carries TRBV5-1 and TRBJ2-7, with 11 bases lining up with TRBD2. The V and J ends lost 4 bases and 2 bases, in that order; junction bases with no gene match: 5. Germline CDR1 SGHRS, CDR2 YFSETQ. The CDR3 is made up of 15 amino acids. CDR3 DNA: TGCGCCAGCAGCCCCGGGACTAGCGGACCCTACGAGCAGTACGTC. This gives the protein CASSPGTSGPYEQYV.